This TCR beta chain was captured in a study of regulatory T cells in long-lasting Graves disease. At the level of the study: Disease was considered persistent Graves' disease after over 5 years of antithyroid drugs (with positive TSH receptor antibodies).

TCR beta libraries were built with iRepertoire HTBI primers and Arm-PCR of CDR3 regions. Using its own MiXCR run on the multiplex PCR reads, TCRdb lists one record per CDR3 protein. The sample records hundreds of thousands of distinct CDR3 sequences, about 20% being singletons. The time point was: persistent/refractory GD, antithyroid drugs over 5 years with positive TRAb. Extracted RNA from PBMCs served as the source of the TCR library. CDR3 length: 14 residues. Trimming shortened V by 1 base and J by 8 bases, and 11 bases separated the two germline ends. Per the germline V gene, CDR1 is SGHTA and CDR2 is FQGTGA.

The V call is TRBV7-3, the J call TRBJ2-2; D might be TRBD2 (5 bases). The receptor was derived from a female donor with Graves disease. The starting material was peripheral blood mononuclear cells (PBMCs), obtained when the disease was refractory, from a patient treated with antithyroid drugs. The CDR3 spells CASSLNGGLGELFF. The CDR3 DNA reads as TGTGCCAGCAGCTTAAACGGCGGGCTAGGGGAGCTGTTTTTT. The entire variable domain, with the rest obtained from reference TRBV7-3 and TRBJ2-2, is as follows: GAGVSQTPSNKVTEKGKYVELRCDPISGHTALYWYRQSLGQGPEFLIYFQGTGAADDSGLPNDRFFAVRPEGSVSTLKIQRTERGDSAVYLCASSLNGGLGELFFGEGSRLTVL.